This T cell receptor beta chain was identified in a study of tumor-infiltrating lymphocytes in primary liver carcinoma. Reverse transcription of approximately 500 ng total RNA with a constant-region primer produced TCR beta cDNA. Employing slightly modified ARM-PCR, three nested multiplex PCR rounds were run, and these gave rise to the TCR beta libraries. The study ran its first two PCR rounds for about 11 cycles each, using TRBV1-TRBV30 forward primers and a C-beta reverse primer. From the multiplex PCR reads, TCRdb called clonotypes with MiXCR, one entry per CDR3 protein. The table shows 95,000 to 100,000 distinct CDR3 sequences, with around 71% occurring only once. This CDR3 spans 14 amino acids. From germline, CDR1 is MNHEY and CDR2 SVGAGI. Scientists recovered RNA and DNA together from around 20-30 mg of unsorted bulk tissue.

Sequencing used liver tumor tissue from sampling region 2. Subset reported: tumor region T2, inferior pole. This TCR was sampled from a woman aged 55-69 years with primary liver carcinoma and hepatitis B virus infection. V is TRBV6-5 and J is TRBJ1-4; D perhaps matches TRBD1 (6 bases). This chain's CDR3 is CESSWTATNEKLFF. The CDR3 nucleotides read TGTGAAAGCAGTTGGACAGCAACTAATGAAAAACTGTTTTTT.